These 19 T cell receptor beta chains were sequenced from one sample in a study of OX40 agonist ivuxolimab in advanced cancers. Clones were read by immunoSEQ multiplex PCR, and TCRdb kept only the in-frame ones, dropping some. The profile covers over 20,000 clones, with around 87% appearing a single time and 23% taken by the ten largest. Sequenced here: CD4+ or CD8+ T cells sorted from blood, sampled in a trial of the OX40 agonist ivuxolimab. Receptors were obtained from an adult with an advanced solid tumor such as melanoma, head and neck, liver or kidney cancer.

This chain links TRBV6-5 with TRBJ2-2; D gene unclear. The CDR3 is made up of 15 amino acids. Germline V gene sequence: CDR1 MNHEY, CDR2 SVGAGI. V was shortened by 5 bases and J by 4 bases, with 14 bases between the two germline ends. CDR3 nucleotide sequence: TGTGCCAGCAGTCCCTGGGCCCTCATCACCGGGGAGCTGTTTTTT. Translation: CASSPWALITGELFF.

V and J are TRBV4-1 and TRBJ1-3; D uncertain. This CDR3 has 15 amino acids. V gave up 1 base and J gave up 4 bases, with 11 bases separating them. The germline V gene has CDR1 MGHRA and CDR2 YSYEKL. The CDR3 loop reads CASSQGSYEGNTIYF. The CDR3 bases are TGCGCCAGCAGCCAAGGTTCGTACGAAGGAAACACCATATATTTT.

This clone appeared once. At one end, the junction sequence differs from germline, possibly due to a read error. The chain employs TRBV19 and TRBJ2-1; TRBD1 aligns across 9 bases. The CDR3 runs 14 residues. Looked up from germline, CDR1 is LNHDA and CDR2 is SQIVND (reference sequence). CDR3 DNA: TGTGCCAGTACTACGGGACAGGGACACAATGAGCAATTCTTC. Protein sequence: CASTTGQGHNEQFF.

V usage is TRBV4-3 and J usage is TRBJ2-2; 7 nucleotides agree with TRBD1. The germline V gene has CDR1 LGHNA and CDR2 YSLEER. The J segment lost 3 bases and the V segment lost 0 bases, leaving 7 bases of the junction unmatched. CDR3 length equals 17 residues. The CDR3 is CASSQEVTGVYTGELFF. In nucleotides, the CDR3 is TGCGCCAGCAGCCAAGAGGTCACAGGGGTTTACACCGGGGAGCTGTTTTTT.

The chain carries TRBV28 and TRBJ2-3; tentative D call: TRBD2 (6 bases). Per the germline V gene, CDR1 is MDHEN and CDR2 is SYDVKM. The CDR3 is 18 amino acids. V dropped 2 bases and J dropped 0 bases, with 18 bases sitting between them. The CDR3: CASSLGWDSLSSTDTQYF. The CDR3 bases are TGTGCCAGCAGTTTAGGCTGGGACTCCCTCTCTAGCACAGATACGCAGTATTTT.

In its sample, this clone was seen a few times. V gene TRBV18 combines with J gene TRBJ1-3; D is unresolved. V lost 5 bases and J 0 bases, leaving 11 bases between the germline ends. The CDR3 sequence is 15 residues long. Per the germline V gene, CDR1 is KGHSH and CDR2 is LQKENI. CDR3 nucleotides: TGTGCCAGCTCAGGAGGATGGGACTCTGGAAACACCATATATTTT. Translation gives CASSGGWDSGNTIYF.

J is TRBJ2-1 and V is TRBV29-1, with TRBD1 identical over 12 bases. This CDR3 spans 13 amino acids. Germline lookup yields CDR1 SQVTM and CDR2 ANQGSEA. V shed 5 bases and J 7 bases; nucleotides not matched to a gene: 3. The CDR3 loop reads CSVRDRGLNEQFF. The DNA for the CDR3 is TGCAGCGTTAGGGACAGGGGGCTGAATGAGCAGTTCTTC.

The chain recombines TRBV27 with TRBJ1-4; no clear D gene. The CDR3 sequence is 13 residues long. Trimming cost V 3 bases and J 3 bases, with 5 bases left between them. The germline CDR1 and CDR2 sequences are MNHEY and SMNVEV (reference sequence). CDR3 DNA sequence: TGTGCCAGCAGTTTCTTGTCTAATGAAAAACTGTTTTTT. Protein: CASSFLSNEKLFF.

The chain combines TRBV6-1 with TRBJ2-7; a weak D match, TRBD1 (5 bases). From germline, CDR1 is MNHNS and CDR2 SASEGT. This CDR3 spans 15 amino acids. The V end lost 2 bases, the J end lost 0 bases, and 11 bases lay between the germline ends. CDR3 sequence (DNA): TGTGCCAGCAGTGAATGGCAGGGCAGCTCCTACGAGCAGTACTTC. This encodes CASSEWQGSSYEQYF.

The chain combines TRBV7-3 with TRBJ1-1; tentatively, D is TRBD1 (6 bases). Germline CDR1 and CDR2: SGHTA and FQGTGA. V was cut by 6 bases and J by 1 base, with 15 bases left in between. This CDR3 is built from 15 residues. CDR3 sequence reads: CASSSVGAQNTEAFF. CDR3 DNA: TGTGCCAGCAGTTCCGTGGGGGCGCAGAACACTGAAGCTTTCTTT. Using reference TRBV7-3 and TRBJ1-1 for the parts outside the CDR3, the full variable domain is GAGVSQTPSNKVTEKGKYVELRCDPISGHTALYWYRQSLGQGPEFLIYFQGTGAADDSGLPNDRFFAVRPEGSVSTLKIQRTERGDSAVYLCASSSVGAQNTEAFFGQGTRLTVV.

This sequence joins TRBV6-5 and TRBJ1-5; TRBD1 agrees at 7 bases. Germline CDR1 is MNHEY and CDR2 is SVGAGI. The CDR3 is made up of 15 amino acids. Losses at the gene ends were 6 bases for V and 3 bases for J; bases not matched to a gene: 8. In DNA form, the CDR3 reads TGTGCCAGCAGCCGAAGGACAGGCCTCAATCAGCCCCAGCATTTT. It specifies CASSRRTGLNQPQHF.

The J gene is TRBJ2-3, the V gene TRBV27, with 7 positions matching TRBD2. Germline V gene lookup returns CDR1 MNHEY and CDR2 SMNVEV (reference sequence). This CDR3 contains 18 residues. J gave up 2 bases and V 6 bases, and 17 bases lay outside the gene matches. In DNA form, the CDR3 reads TGTGCCAGCAGCACCAGTTGGGGATTCGGGGGGACCACAGATACGCAGTATTTT. It yields the protein CASSTSWGFGGTTDTQYF.

The rearrangement joins TRBV9 to TRBJ1-5; D gene ambiguous. With 0 bases removed from V and 4 bases from J, the gap between germline ends came to 5 bases. This CDR3 is built from 13 residues. Per the germline V gene, CDR1 is SGDLS and CDR2 is YYNGEE. The CDR3 DNA reads as TGTGCCAGCAGCGTAGGTCATAATCAGCCCCAGCATTTT. It translates to CASSVGHNQPQHF.

This sequence joins TRBV9 and TRBJ1-5; no reliable D call. Trimming removed 0 bases at V and 5 bases at J, with 12 bases between. The length of the CDR3 is 15 residues. Looked up from germline, CDR1 is SGDLS and CDR2 is YYNGEE. The CDR3 spells CASSVDSNPHQPQHF. The CDR3, as DNA: TGTGCCAGCAGCGTAGACTCCAACCCCCATCAGCCCCAGCATTTT.

This clone occurred once. V is TRBV6-5 and J is TRBJ1-2; D is unresolved. The CDR3 runs 14 residues. Germline-derived CDR1 and CDR2 are MNHEY and SVGAGI. V was shortened by 2 bases and J by 3 bases, with 10 bases between the two germline ends. The chain's CDR3 is CASSYGSLDYGYTF. The CDR3 nucleotides are TGTGCCAGCAGTTACGGGAGTCTGGACTATGGCTACACCTTC.

The chain couples TRBV9 to TRBJ2-2; possible D gene TRBD1, 5 bases. Trimming removed 0 bases at V and 4 bases at J, with 13 bases between. CDR1 SGDLS and CDR2 YYNGEE come from the germline V gene. This CDR3 region has 16 residues. CDR3 amino acids: CASSVEGGAGTGELFF. The CDR3 DNA reads TGTGCCAGCAGCGTAGAGGGTGGGGCCGGCACCGGGGAGCTGTTTTTT.

The V call is TRBV9, the J call TRBJ2-3, with D tentatively TRBD1 (5 bases). The V end was cut by 2 bases, the J end by 6 bases, with 16 bases between. Germline V lookup: CDR1 SGDLS, CDR2 YYNGEE. There are 15 residues in the CDR3. The CDR3 DNA reads TGTGCCAGCAGCGTCCGGGCCTCCCCAGGGGATACGCAGTATTTT. This gives the protein CASSVRASPGDTQYF.

CDR3 nucleotides: TGTGCCAGCAGCTTAGTAAGGGGAAGGGATTTCTATGGCTACACCTTC. Translating it yields CASSLVRGRDFYGYTF. The gene calls are TRBV11-2 and TRBJ1-2; TRBD1 might be the D (5 bases). This CDR3 has 16 amino acids. Per the germline V gene, CDR1 is SGHAT and CDR2 is FQNNGV. V was clipped by 1 base and J by 4 bases, with 16 bases between them.

The chain is built from TRBV19 and TRBJ1-2; no clear D. Germline CDR1 LNHDA, CDR2 SQIVND (reference sequence). The CDR3 loop spans 11 amino acids. V was clipped by 5 bases and J by 8 bases, with 9 bases between them. This chain's CDR3 is CASSLIWGYTF. The CDR3, as DNA: TGTGCCAGTAGTCTCATTTGGGGCTACACCTTC.